This T cell receptor beta chain came from a study of blood T cell repertoires in COVID-19. Study information: The study drew acute and convalescent COVID-19 samples from the United States, Italy and Spain.

This study enrolled people aged about 18 to 100 from about two dozen US geographic areas. The study assigned cohorts using participant-reported clinical history. TCRdb's copy holds only in-frame clones and misses some; the assay was immunoSEQ multiplex PCR. The table has 400,000 to 550,000 clones, roughly 85% seen once. V was clipped by 0 bases and J by 6 bases; unmatched bases: 8. Germline loops: CDR1 LGHNA, CDR2 YNFKEQ. The CDR3 loop spans 16 amino acids. J is TRBJ2-4 and V is TRBV4-2; TRBD2 matches at 7 bases. The clonotype originates from a woman under 30 with acute COVID-19. Sequenced input: PBMCs or T cells enriched from blood (not recorded which). CDR3 sequence: CASSQDFSAGVNIQYF. The DNA for the CDR3 is TGTGCCAGCAGCCAAGATTTTTCGGCGGGGGTAAACATTCAGTACTTC.